These 23 T cell receptor beta chains originate from one sample sequenced in a study of blood T cell repertoires in COVID-19. The assay was immunoSEQ multiplex PCR, and TCRdb's table has in-frame clones only and misses some. The table lists fewer than 250,000 clones, about 84% of them singletons. Sequenced sample: PBMCs or T cells enriched from blood (not recorded which). These receptors all come from a man aged 60 to 69 who had recovered from COVID-19.

The V and J genes are TRBV5-5 and TRBJ1-2, with D possibly matching TRBD1 (5 bases). V shed 0 bases and J shed 2 bases, with 8 bases lying between them. The germline V gene encodes CDR1 SGHKS and CDR2 YYEKEE (reference sequence). There are 14 residues in the CDR3. CDR3 coding DNA: TGTGCCAGCAGCTTGGACAGGCCCAACTATGGCTACACCTTC. It translates to CASSLDRPNYGYTF.

As regards this clone: The sample carries other DNA sequences with the same CDR3. The chain uses TRBV18 and TRBJ2-5; 7 bases map to TRBD2. Germline V gene sequence: CDR1 KGHSH, CDR2 LQKENI. CDR3 size: 13 residues. V lost 2 bases to trimming and J lost 4 bases; unmatched junction nucleotides: 1. CDR3 DNA sequence: TGTGCCAGCTCACCAGGCGGGGGAGAGACCCAGTACTTC. Translation: CASSPGGGETQYF. The variable domain in full, with the rest retrieved from reference TRBV18 and TRBJ2-5, is NAGVMQNPRHLVRRRGQEARLRCSPMKGHSHVYWYRQLPEEGLKFMVYLQKENIIDESGMPKERFSAEFPKEGPSILRIQQVVRGDSAAYFCASSPGGGETQYFGPGTRLLVL.

This clone was observed a handful of times. Different DNA sequences within this sample yield the same CDR3. The chain combines TRBV7-9 with TRBJ2-5, with D perhaps matching TRBD2 (6 bases). V lost 3 bases, J lost 2 bases, and 10 bases lay in between. CDR3 length: 14 residues. Germline loops: CDR1 SEHNR, CDR2 FQNEAQ (reference sequence). Written as DNA, the CDR3 is TGTGCCAGCAGCTTGGGACTCGCACAAGAGACCCAGTACTTC. Translating gives CASSLGLAQETQYF.

Here the CDR3 DNA reads TGTGCCAGCAGTTACAACGGGGGGTATACGCAGTATTTT. It encodes CASSYNGGYTQYF. The V call is TRBV6-5, the J call TRBJ2-3; 7 bases align to TRBD2. This CDR3 is 13 amino acids long. The germline gives CDR1 MNHEY, CDR2 SVGAGI. The junction had 3 bases not matched to a gene; V was cut back by 2 bases and J by 7 bases.

V and J are TRBV18 and TRBJ1-6; 9 positions agree with TRBD1. The CDR3 sequence is 13 residues long. The germline CDR1 and CDR2 sequences are KGHSH and LQKENI. V lost 3 bases and J lost 14; bases outside the gene matches: 5. The CDR3 DNA is TGTGCCAGCTCACCTGGACAGGGGTGGGCCCTCCACTTT. Amino acid sequence: CASSPGQGWALHF.

The V and J genes are TRBV7-2 and TRBJ2-7; 7 bases line up with TRBD2. CDR1 SGHTA and CDR2 FQGNSA come from the germline V gene. V was clipped by 4 bases and J by 1 base; unmatched bases: 4. The CDR3 has 14 residues. The CDR3 region is CASSSLGGSYEQYF. CDR3 in DNA: TGTGCCAGCAGCTCCTTGGGGGGGTCCTACGAGCAGTACTTC.

This chain uses TRBV6-4 with TRBJ1-6, with D maybe TRBD1 (6 bases). The CDR3 length is 13 residues. Trimming stripped 2 bases from V and 12 bases from J, with 11 bases between. The germline V gene has CDR1 MRHNA and CDR2 SNTAGT. The CDR3, as DNA: TGTGCCAGCAGTGACAGGGGGTATGGACCCCTCCACTTT. Translated, it gives CASSDRGYGPLHF.

The chain links TRBV5-4 to TRBJ2-1; TRBD1 aligns across 9 bases. Germline-derived CDR1 and CDR2 are SGHNT and YYREEE (reference sequence). The V gene end was trimmed by 1 base and the J gene end by 9 bases; junction bases not matched to a gene: 5. The length of the CDR3 is 14 residues. CDR3 protein: CASSLSRQGVEQFF. The CDR3 DNA reads TGTGCCAGCAGCTTGAGCCGACAGGGGGTTGAGCAGTTCTTC.

This chain links TRBV9 with TRBJ2-7, with D tentatively TRBD2 (6 bases). The V end was cut by 2 bases, the J end by 5 bases, with 17 bases between. This CDR3 comprises 15 residues. The germline V gene has CDR1 SGDLS and CDR2 YYNGEE. CDR3 region: CASSVSTSKVHEQYF. The CDR3 DNA follows: TGTGCCAGCAGCGTGTCGACTAGTAAGGTACACGAGCAGTACTTC.

V usage is TRBV5-4 and J usage is TRBJ2-5, with 9 positions matching TRBD2. The junction had 1 base not matched to a gene; V was cut back by 3 bases and J by 1 base. The CDR3 is made up of 14 amino acids. The V gene's germline CDR1 is SGHNT and CDR2 YYREEE (reference sequence). The CDR3 DNA reads TGTGCCAGCAGCTGGACTAGCGTCCAAGAGACCCAGTACTTC. It codes for CASSWTSVQETQYF.

This clone showed up just a few times. The chain recombines TRBV7-8 with TRBJ2-1, with a tentative D call TRBD1 (7 bases). The CDR3 is 15 residues long. Trimming took off 5 bases at V and 8 bases at J, with 19 bases between the two ends. Germline V gene lookup returns CDR1 SGHVS and CDR2 FQNEAQ. The CDR3 DNA reads TGTGCCAGCAGCCGGAGACAGGGACTGGGAGATGAGCAGTTCTTC. Protein product: CASSRRQGLGDEQFF.

The chain uses TRBV24-1 and TRBJ1-5; 7 bases agree with TRBD1. The CDR3 length is 18 residues. V was pared by 2 bases and J by 9 bases, with 18 bases of the junction left unmatched. Germline V gene sequence: CDR1 KGHDR, CDR2 SFDVKD. The CDR3 protein is CATSDSGKGTAPEVPQHF. For the CDR3, the DNA is TGTGCCACCAGTGATTCGGGGAAGGGGACAGCCCCCGAGGTGCCCCAGCATTTT.

Worth noting for this clone: The sample has other DNA sequences that encode this CDR3 too. The chain recombines TRBV2 with TRBJ1-5, with 8 nucleotides matching TRBD1. This CDR3 region has 15 residues. V trimming: 3 bases; J trimming: 4 bases; junction bases outside the gene matches: 5. Germline-derived CDR1 and CDR2 are SNHLY and FYNNEI. CDR3 sequence reads: CASSERTGLNQPQHF. CDR3 coding DNA: TGTGCCAGCAGTGAGCGGACAGGGCTGAATCAGCCCCAGCATTTT.

This clone was seen a few times. J is TRBJ2-2 and V is TRBV5-4; 10 bases fit TRBD1. Germline lookup yields CDR1 SGHNT and CDR2 YYREEE (reference sequence). V shed 5 bases and J 3 bases; nucleotides not matched to a gene: 4. The CDR3 sequence is 15 residues long. The CDR3 DNA follows: TGTGCCAGCAGTACCGGGACAGGGGACACCGGGGAGCTGTTTTTT. Translating it yields CASSTGTGDTGELFF.

The chain carries TRBV19 and TRBJ1-2; 9 nucleotides line up with TRBD1. J was trimmed by 4 bases and V by 5 bases; bases with no gene match: 8. In germline, CDR1 is LNHDA, CDR2 SQIVND (reference sequence). CDR3 size: 15 residues. As DNA, the CDR3 is TGTGCCAGTAGTCCTACAGGGGGCGCGAGCTATGGCTACACCTTC. The encoded protein is CASSPTGGASYGYTF.

The rearrangement links TRBV19 to TRBJ2-2; 7 positions match TRBD1. Trimming took 6 bases from V and 0 from J; bases not matched to a gene: 7. Germline CDR1 LNHDA, CDR2 SQIVND (reference sequence). The CDR3 is 16 amino acids. The CDR3: CASRRDGTANTGELFF. DNA of the CDR3: TGTGCCAGTAGACGAGACGGGACAGCGAACACCGGGGAGCTGTTTTTT.

This chain uses TRBV6-5 with TRBJ2-7; D uncertain. Between the trimmed V and J ends, which lost 4 bases and 2 bases, there was a span of 12 bases. There are 14 residues in the CDR3. Germline V gene sequence: CDR1 MNHEY, CDR2 SVGAGI. This CDR3 is CASSSFDSTYEQYF. In nucleotides, the CDR3 is TGTGCCAGCAGTTCATTCGACTCCACCTACGAGCAGTACTTC.

The rearrangement joins TRBV27 to TRBJ2-2, with TRBD1 as a possible D gene (6 bases). The ends were cut back, 5 bases at V and 2 bases at J, with 12 bases in the middle. Germline V gene lookup returns CDR1 MNHEY and CDR2 SMNVEV (reference sequence). This CDR3 is 15 amino acids long. CDR3 sequence (DNA): TGTGCCAGCAGTATGACAGGCGCTAACACCGGGGAGCTGTTTTTT. It yields the protein CASSMTGANTGELFF.

The chain uses TRBV5-3 and TRBJ1-2, with TRBD1 matching over 7 bases. TRBV5-3 carries the ORF label, with uncertain function. Trimming took 3 bases from V and 4 from J; bases not matched to a gene: 12. This CDR3 is 16 amino acids long. DNA for the CDR3: TGTGCCAGAAGCTCTACTTCCGGGACAGAGATCTATGGCTACACCTTC. This codes for CARSSTSGTEIYGYTF.

This clone has a single count. The genes are TRBV3-1 (or the pseudogene TRBV3-2) and TRBJ2-1, with D possibly being TRBD1 (6 bases). V gave up 0 bases and J gave up 3 bases, with 18 bases separating them. The germline gives CDR1 LGHDT, CDR2 YNNKEL (reference sequence). The CDR3 runs to 18 residues. The CDR3 DNA is TGTGCCAGCAGCCAAGAGAGCAACAGGGCCCTCCTCTACAATGAGCAGTTCTTC. Amino acids: CASSQESNRALLYNEQFF.

The CDR3 protein is CSGLAGGSTDTQYF. CDR3 bases: TGCAGCGGATTAGCGGGGGGGAGCACAGATACGCAGTATTTT. The V gene is TRBV29-1, the J gene TRBJ2-3, with 11 bases that match TRBD2. This CDR3 is 14 amino acids long. J was trimmed by 0 bases and V by 7 bases; bases with no gene match: 3. Germline assignment: CDR1 SQVTM and CDR2 ANQGSEA.

This chain connects TRBV5-1 to TRBJ1-4; D gene uncertain. Germline V gene lookup returns CDR1 SGHRS and CDR2 YFSETQ. V was pared by 4 bases and J by 11 bases, with 15 bases between. The CDR3 runs to 13 residues. The CDR3 protein is CASSPGLGSKLFF. The CDR3 nucleotides read TGCGCCAGCAGCCCGGGGTTGGGGTCCAAACTGTTTTTT.

The chain carries TRBV6-5 and TRBJ2-2; the match to TRBD2 covers 14 bases. Germline V gene data show CDR1 as MNHEY and CDR2 as SVGAGI. This CDR3 is built from 15 residues. The J segment lost 7 bases and the V segment lost 6 bases, leaving 4 bases of the junction unmatched. CDR3 in DNA: TGTGCCAGCAGGGGGACTAGCGGGGGCGGCGGGGAGCTGTTTTTT. Translation gives CASRGTSGGGGELFF.